This TCR beta chain was captured in a study of CD8 T cells in ankylosing spondylitis. TCRdb recomputed calls from the 5' RACE reads with MiXCR, one row per CDR3 protein. Counted here are about 360,000 distinct CDR3 sequences, about 20% occurring once; the ten biggest clones make up about an eighth. CDR1 is SGHVS and CDR2 is FQNEAQ in the germline V gene. The CDR3 extends over 14 amino acids. Between the trimmed V and J ends, which lost 1 base and 7 bases, there was a span of 14 bases. The clonotype was recovered from a male donor with ankylosing spondylitis or in good health (not recorded which). Specimen: blood, either unsorted or a sorted T cell fraction (not recorded which). This rearrangement joins TRBV7-8 to TRBJ2-7; D perhaps matches TRBD1 (6 bases). For the CDR3, the DNA is TGTGCCAGCAGCTTAGTTGTGGGGGCGTCAGAGCAGTACTTC. This sequence encodes CASSLVVGASEQYF.